Below, 22 T cell receptor beta chains from the same sample are listed, as sequenced in a study of blood T cells in healthy people across ages. The second PCR ran about 6 to 11 cycles with a sample-barcoded 5' primer and J-beta primers. In TCRdb, the 5' RACE reads were re-called with MiXCR into one record per CDR3 protein. The repertoire consists of under 1,000,000 distinct CDR3 sequences, with around 45% occurring once and the leading ten covering around a sixth. Source material: blood. The receptors shown here come from a man older than 75 in good health.

The chain is built from TRBV27 and TRBJ2-5; no firm D call. Trimming took 6 bases from V and 3 from J, leaving 5 bases between them. There are 11 residues in the CDR3. Looked up from germline, CDR1 is MNHEY and CDR2 is SMNVEV (reference sequence). The CDR3 DNA is TGTGCCAGCAGGACAAAAGAGACCCAGTACTTC. As protein: CASRTKETQYF.

The chain has TRBV3-1 and TRBJ1-1; D uncertain. V lost 1 base, J lost 3 bases, and 9 bases lay in between. The CDR3 has 14 residues. Germline V gene lookup returns CDR1 LGHDT and CDR2 YNNKEL (reference sequence). The CDR3 region is CASSQAHSDTEAFF. Here the CDR3 DNA reads TGTGCCAGCAGCCAAGCACACTCGGACACTGAAGCTTTCTTT.

This clonotype has just a few counts. CDR3 loop: CASSLAASGPTYNEQFF. In DNA, the CDR3 is TGCGCCAGCAGCTTGGCAGCTAGCGGGCCTACCTACAATGAGCAGTTCTTC. V is TRBV5-1 and J is TRBJ2-1, with TRBD2 matching over 8 bases. Germline CDR1 SGHRS, CDR2 YFSETQ. This CDR3 comprises 17 residues. With V trimmed by 0 bases and J by 2 bases, 7 bases remained unmatched.

This clonotype came up a few times. The chain has TRBV5-1 and TRBJ2-1, with 7 bases aligning to TRBD1. The germline gives CDR1 SGHRS, CDR2 YFSETQ. This CDR3 has 14 residues. With 0 bases clipped from V and 9 bases from J, the junction kept 6 bases outside the gene matches. For the CDR3, the DNA is TGCGCCAGCAGCTTGGGACAGGGACGTGTTGAGCAGTTCTTC. It specifies CASSLGQGRVEQFF.

The V gene is TRBV9, the J gene TRBJ2-7; 16 nucleotides align to TRBD2. The J segment lost 7 bases and the V segment lost 3 bases, leaving 16 bases of the junction unmatched. Looked up from germline, CDR1 is SGDLS and CDR2 is YYNGEE. The CDR3 totals 19 residues. The CDR3 DNA is TGTGCCAGCAGCGCGGGACTAGCGGGAGGGAAAAGCTCCTACAATGAGCAGTACTTC. Protein product: CASSAGLAGGKSSYNEQYF.

The chain joins TRBV7-2 to TRBJ2-3; 10 nucleotides align to TRBD1. Germline V gives CDR1 SGHTA, CDR2 FQGNSA. CDR3 length: 15 residues. The V and J ends lost 7 bases and 7 bases, in that order; junction bases with no gene match: 11. CDR3 amino acids: CASTTATGGTYTQYF. In nucleotides, the CDR3 is TGTGCCAGCACCACAGCGACAGGGGGCACGTATACGCAGTATTTT.

This rearrangement joins TRBV10-3 to TRBJ2-3; tentative D call: TRBD1 (6 bases). Deletions cut 6 bases from V and 0 bases from J, with 10 bases between. The germline CDR1 and CDR2 sequences are ENHRY and SYGVKD. The CDR3 loop spans 14 amino acids. The CDR3 spells CAIRGAPSTDTQYF. For the CDR3, the DNA is TGTGCCATCAGGGGGGCCCCTAGCACAGATACGCAGTATTTT.

This clonotype was observed a single time. The J gene is TRBJ2-3, the V gene TRBV6-5; TRBD2 aligns across 10 bases. V was pared by 4 bases and J by 3 bases, with 4 bases of the junction left unmatched. The V gene's germline CDR1 is MNHEY and CDR2 SVGAGI. The CDR3 length is 15 residues. The CDR3 nucleotides read TGTGCCAGCAGTTCCGAGCGGGGGGGTACAGATACGCAGTATTTT. This codes for CASSSERGGTDTQYF.

This clonotype has a single count. This chain uses TRBV24-1 with TRBJ2-1; D gene ambiguous. This CDR3 has 15 amino acids. Germline CDR1 reads KGHDR; CDR2 reads SFDVKD. V lost 0 bases, J lost 9 bases, and 14 bases lay in between. CDR3 sequence: CATSDLPARSREQFF. The CDR3 DNA is TGTGCCACCAGTGATTTGCCTGCGCGGTCCCGTGAGCAGTTCTTC.

Concerning this clonotype: A read error is possible here, since a much larger clone lies one base away. The rearrangement uses TRBV5-1 and TRBJ2-1, with TRBD2 matching over 13 bases. V shed 0 bases, J shed 7 bases, and the junction held 4 bases outside the gene matches. CDR1 and CDR2 (germline): SGHRS, YFSETQ. The CDR3 runs to 16 residues. DNA of the CDR3: TGCGCCAGCAGCTTGGGGACTAGCGGGAGATTAAATGAGCAGTTCTTC. Amino acids: CASSLGTSGRLNEQFF.

This clonotype appeared a few times. The chain combines TRBV12-3 or TRBV12-4 with TRBJ1-1; D is perhaps TRBD1 (5 bases). This CDR3 contains 14 residues. Trimming stripped 5 bases from V and 3 bases from J, with 13 bases between. The CDR3 region has the DNA TGTGCCAGCAGTCCACCGGGACGGTACACTGAAGCTTTCTTT. It translates to CASSPPGRYTEAFF.

V usage is TRBV20-1 and J usage is TRBJ2-3; 11 bases are shared with TRBD2. Germline V gene sequence: CDR1 DFQATT, CDR2 SNEGSKA (reference sequence). The V and J ends lost 4 bases and 4 bases, in that order; junction bases with no gene match: 7. The CDR3 covers 15 residues. This CDR3 reads CSAILAGGRSDTQYF. The CDR3 DNA sequence: TGCAGTGCTATTCTAGCGGGGGGACGCTCAGATACGCAGTATTTT.

This clonotype was detected only a few times. This chain connects TRBV5-6 to TRBJ2-5; D not resolved. Germline V gene lookup returns CDR1 SGHDT and CDR2 YYEEEE. CDR3 size: 14 residues. Trimming pared 3 bases from V and 5 bases from J, leaving 14 bases between. In DNA, the CDR3 is TGTGCCAGCAGCTCTGACCGGTGGCGGGAGACCCAGTACTTC. It is translated as CASSSDRWRETQYF.

There are a few counts of this clonotype. The chain is built from TRBV15 and TRBJ2-3; 7 nucleotides align to TRBD1. Germline V gene lookup returns CDR1 LNHNV and CDR2 YYDKDF (reference sequence). J gave up 11 bases and V 4 bases, and 6 bases lay outside the gene matches. The CDR3 runs to 12 residues. The CDR3 region has the DNA TGTGCCACCAGCAATACAGGGGCGGTGCAGTATTTT. Translation gives CATSNTGAVQYF.

This clonotype was seen many times. The chain employs TRBV20-1 and TRBJ2-7; D remains ambiguous. This CDR3 region has 13 residues. Germline loops: CDR1 DFQATT, CDR2 SNEGSKA (reference sequence). Trimming took off 1 base at V and 2 bases at J, with 9 bases between the two ends. CDR3 region: CSARGDGTYEQYF. Written as DNA, the CDR3 is TGCAGTGCTAGAGGCGACGGTACCTACGAGCAGTACTTC.

In its sample, this clonotype was seen a few times. This chain connects TRBV7-8 to TRBJ2-5; TRBD2 is a possible D gene (5 bases). Germline V gene lookup returns CDR1 SGHVS and CDR2 FQNEAQ. Between the trimmed V and J ends, which lost 2 bases and 4 bases, there was a span of 14 bases. The CDR3 extends over 15 amino acids. The CDR3 reads CASSLSGASPETQYF. CDR3 DNA sequence: TGTGCCAGCAGCTTAAGCGGAGCGAGCCCAGAGACCCAGTACTTC.

There are a few counts of this clonotype. This chain joins TRBV20-1 and TRBJ2-3; 11 bases line up with TRBD2. The CDR3 contains 16 residues. CDR1 and CDR2 from the germline V gene are DFQATT and SNEGSKA (reference sequence). Trimming removed 3 bases from V and 2 bases from J; junction bases left unmatched: 7. CDR3 residues: CSARSASGRITDTQYF. The CDR3 coding sequence is TGCAGTGCTAGGTCGGCTAGCGGGAGGATCACAGATACGCAGTATTTT.

The chain has TRBV7-9 and TRBJ1-5; 11 bases fit TRBD1. This CDR3 has 15 residues. The junction had 7 bases not matched to a gene; V was cut back by 5 bases and J by 7 bases. Germline lookup yields CDR1 SEHNR and CDR2 FQNEAQ (reference sequence). The CDR3 bases are TGTGCCAGCAGCGCTTGGACAGGGGGCGAGCAGCCCCAGCATTTT. This encodes CASSAWTGGEQPQHF. The full variable domain, its missing parts supplied by reference TRBV7-9 and TRBJ1-5, is DTGVSQNPRHKITKRGQNVTFRCDPISEHNRLYWYRQTLGQGPEFLTYFQNEAQLEKSRLLSDRFSAERPKGSFSTLEIQRTEQGDSAMYLCASSAWTGGEQPQHFGDGTRLSIL.

J is TRBJ2-1 and V is TRBV27; possibly TRBD1 for D (6 bases). Deletions cut 1 base from V and 0 bases from J, with 10 bases between. The germline V gene encodes CDR1 MNHEY and CDR2 SMNVEV (reference sequence). This CDR3 comprises 16 residues. The CDR3 coding sequence is TGTGCCAGCAGTTTATGGGGGCTAGCCTCCTACAATGAGCAGTTCTTC. Its protein is CASSLWGLASYNEQFF.

The J gene is TRBJ2-1, the V gene TRBV2; 7 nucleotides agree with TRBD1. This CDR3 spans 13 amino acids. Germline CDR1 is SNHLY and CDR2 is FYNNEI. V trimming: 3 bases; J trimming: 13 bases; junction bases outside the gene matches: 9. The CDR3 sequence is CASSETGIETQFF. The CDR3 DNA follows: TGTGCCAGCAGTGAGACAGGGATAGAGACCCAGTTCTTC. The full variable domain, in which reference TRBV2 and TRBJ2-1 provide the parts outside the CDR3, is EPEVTQTPSHQVTQMGQEVILRCVPISNHLYFYWYRQILGQKVEFLVSFYNNEISEKSEIFDDQFSVERPDGSNFTLKIRSTKLEDSAMYFCASSETGIETQFFGPGTRLTVL.

The rearrangement uses TRBV18 and TRBJ1-5; D unclear. This CDR3 region has 15 residues. The germline V gene has CDR1 KGHSH and CDR2 LQKENI. V lost 0 bases and J 4 bases, leaving 10 bases between the germline ends. CDR3 sequence (DNA): TGTGCCAGCTCACCACCAGGCGGACCTAATCAGCCCCAGCATTTT. Translating it yields CASSPPGGPNQPQHF.

Only one count was recorded for this clonotype. The rearrangement joins TRBV7-9 to TRBJ1-3; D call uncertain. Germline values: CDR1 SEHNR, CDR2 FQNEAQ (reference sequence). This CDR3 contains 14 residues. V lost 5 bases and J 2 bases, leaving 10 bases between the germline ends. The CDR3 nucleotides are TGTGCCAGCAGCGTGAAGGGTCCTGGAAACACCATATATTTT. Protein: CASSVKGPGNTIYF.